This passage covers 10 T cell receptor beta chains from one sample sequenced in a study of shared clonotypes between healthy human individuals. Method: immunoSEQ multiplex PCR; TCRdb's copy keeps in-frame clones and lacks some. This repertoire shows some 1 million clones, about 75% found once; its top ten account for approximately 1.5%. The sequenced sample consisted of memory CD4+ T cells sorted from blood. Regarding subset: CD45RA-negative fraction. The receptor source for this set is a young man in good health.

This clone occurred once. V is TRBV5-4 and J is TRBJ2-5; 10 positions agree with TRBD1. Germline values: CDR1 SGHNT, CDR2 YYREEE (reference sequence). CDR3 length equals 15 residues. V trimming: 6 bases; J trimming: 4 bases; junction bases outside the gene matches: 9. CDR3: CASTRGQGSRETQYF. DNA of the CDR3: TGTGCCAGCACCCGGGGACAGGGGAGCCGAGAGACCCAGTACTTC.

The chain has TRBV28 and TRBJ1-2, with 9 bases aligning to TRBD1. J lost 8 bases, V lost 5 bases, and 12 bases had no gene match. This CDR3 is built from 15 residues. Germline CDR1 and CDR2: MDHEN and SYDVKM. The CDR3 reads CASSQSPGQGIGYTF. CDR3 in DNA: TGTGCCAGCAGTCAATCTCCGGGACAGGGCATCGGCTACACCTTC.

This clone occurred a few times. This rearrangement joins TRBV14 to TRBJ2-5, with 7 bases fitting TRBD2. The V gene end was trimmed by 1 base and the J gene end by 4 bases; junction bases not matched to a gene: 6. This CDR3 spans 15 amino acids. Germline CDR1 and CDR2: SGHDN and FVKESK. CDR3: CASSQGLAEGETQYF. The CDR3 nucleotides are TGTGCCAGCAGCCAAGGGCTAGCGGAGGGAGAGACCCAGTACTTC. The variable domain in full, with the rest retrieved from reference TRBV14 and TRBJ2-5, is EAGVTQFPSHSVIEKGQTVTLRCDPISGHDNLYWYRRVMGKEIKFLLHFVKESKQDESGMPNNRFLAERTGGTYSTLKVQPAELEDSGVYFCASSQGLAEGETQYFGPGTRLLVL.

This clone was observed many times. This chain connects TRBV27 to TRBJ1-2; TRBD1 might be the D (6 bases). V gave up 8 bases and J gave up 6 bases, with 13 bases separating them. Per germline, CDR1 MNHEY and CDR2 SMNVEV (reference sequence). CDR3 length: 12 amino acids. The CDR3 sequence is CASYQTGDGYTF. DNA of the CDR3: TGTGCCAGCTATCAGACAGGAGATGGCTACACCTTC.

CDR3: CASSLEGTAAYEQYF. CDR3 DNA sequence: TGCGCCAGCAGCTTGGAGGGGACAGCCGCCTACGAGCAGTACTTC. The rearrangement joins TRBV5-1 to TRBJ2-7; 7 bases match TRBD1. V gave up 0 bases and J gave up 2 bases; unmatched junction bases: 5. Germline V gives CDR1 SGHRS, CDR2 YFSETQ. There are 15 residues in the CDR3.

This clone has only a few counts. This chain connects TRBV7-9 to TRBJ1-1, with D possibly being TRBD1 (5 bases). This CDR3 region has 17 residues. CDR1 is SEHNR and CDR2 is FQNEAQ in the germline V gene (reference sequence). V dropped 6 bases and J dropped 5 bases, with 25 bases sitting between them. The CDR3 coding sequence is TGTGCCAGCAGTGTGGGGGAGGGTAGGGGCAGTAAGACTGAAGCTTTCTTT. This codes for CASSVGEGRGSKTEAFF.

The chain carries TRBV5-1 and TRBJ2-1; 8 nucleotides align to TRBD1. The trim removed 4 bases at V and 2 bases at J, leaving 5 bases unmatched. CDR3 length: 15 residues. Germline V gene data show CDR1 as SGHRS and CDR2 as YFSETQ. The CDR3 is CASSETGEAYNEQFF. Written as DNA, the CDR3 is TGCGCCAGCAGCGAGACAGGGGAGGCCTACAATGAGCAGTTCTTC. The full variable domain, rest sourced from reference TRBV5-1 and TRBJ2-1, is KAGVTQTPRYLIKTRGQQVTLSCSPISGHRSVSWYQQTPGQGLQFLFEYFSETQRNKGNFPGRFSGRQFSNSRSEMNVSTLELGDSALYLCASSETGEAYNEQFFGPGTRLTVL.

The J gene is TRBJ1-1, the V gene TRBV7-2; D gene unclear. Germline V gene lookup returns CDR1 SGHTA and CDR2 FQGNSA. CDR3 size: 14 residues. V lost 5 bases to trimming and J lost 3 bases, with 13 bases between them. The CDR3 sequence: CASSPSLTDTEAFF. CDR3 in DNA: TGTGCCAGCAGCCCTTCTCTGACGGACACTGAAGCTTTCTTT.

V gene TRBV5-1 combines with J gene TRBJ2-7, with 9 nucleotides matching TRBD1. Germline values: CDR1 SGHRS, CDR2 YFSETQ. The CDR3 length is 14 residues. The V gene end was trimmed by 4 bases and the J gene end by 3 bases; junction bases not matched to a gene: 5. In nucleotides, the CDR3 is TGCGCCAGCAGCCGGGACAGGGCAATCTACGAGCAGTACTTC. Its translation: CASSRDRAIYEQYF.

V is TRBV7-9 and J is TRBJ1-1, with a tentative D call TRBD1 (6 bases). V dropped 5 bases and J dropped 6 bases, with 16 bases sitting between them. CDR3 length equals 14 residues. The germline V gene encodes CDR1 SEHNR and CDR2 FQNEAQ (reference sequence). The CDR3 loop is CASSEPQGKPEAFF. The CDR3 bases are TGTGCCAGCAGCGAGCCCCAGGGGAAACCTGAAGCTTTCTTT.